Listed here are 9 T cell receptor beta chains from one sample, sequenced in a study of blood T cell repertoires in COVID-19. The repertoire was sequenced with immunoSEQ multiplex PCR; TCRdb's copy has only in-frame clones and lacks some. The table includes about 200,000 clones, 78% detected once. Sequenced: peripheral blood. These receptors originate from a woman of 80 years or more with active or convalescent COVID-19.

V usage is TRBV5-1 and J usage is TRBJ2-5, with 7 bases that match TRBD2. Germline loops: CDR1 SGHRS, CDR2 YFSETQ. J lost 5 bases, V lost 4 bases, and 20 bases had no gene match. The CDR3 is 18 residues long. For the CDR3, the DNA is TGCGCCAGCAGCAGGTTCGCAGCGGGGCCCCCAAACGAGGAGACCCAGTACTTC. Protein: CASSRFAAGPPNEETQYF.

This clone was recorded only once. This chain links TRBV5-8 with TRBJ2-1, with D perhaps TRBD2 (6 bases). The germline V gene has CDR1 SGHTS and CDR2 YDEGEE. This CDR3 is built from 15 residues. Trimming took 2 bases from V and 5 from J, leaving 14 bases between them. CDR3 in DNA: TGTGCCAGCAGCTTAGGATCAGGAGGGAACAATGAGCAGTTCTTC. Protein sequence: CASSLGSGGNNEQFF.

The rearrangement links TRBV5-1 to TRBJ2-5; no clear D. Germline lookup yields CDR1 SGHRS and CDR2 YFSETQ. The CDR3 has 14 residues. Deletions cut 2 bases from V and 2 bases from J, with 10 bases between. CDR3 sequence (DNA): TGCGCCAGCAGCTTTTTTGCGGAGCAAGAGACCCAGTACTTC. Translation gives CASSFFAEQETQYF.

The rearrangement joins TRBV7-2 to TRBJ2-2; 8 nucleotides line up with TRBD1. The length of the CDR3 is 14 residues. Germline values: CDR1 SGHTA, CDR2 FQGNSA. V lost 7 bases, J lost 7 bases, and 8 bases stayed unmatched. In DNA form, the CDR3 reads TGTGCCAGCATCTGGGGACAGGAGAGCGGGGAGCTGTTTTTT. It translates to CASIWGQESGELFF.

This chain joins TRBV30 and TRBJ2-3; D call uncertain. This CDR3 region has 12 residues. The germline V gene has CDR1 GTSNPN and CDR2 SVGIG (reference sequence). The V gene lost 3 bases and the J gene lost 2 bases, with 6 bases spanning the gap. The DNA for the CDR3 is TGTGCCTGGAGATATCTCACAGATACGCAGTATTTT. Its protein product is CAWRYLTDTQYF.

The rearrangement joins TRBV12-3 or TRBV12-4 to TRBJ1-3; D is uncertain. V lost 6 bases to trimming and J lost 4 bases, with 4 bases between them. CDR3 length: 11 amino acids. CDR3 coding DNA: TGTGCCAGCAGCGGGGGAAACACCATATATTTT. It translates to CASSGGNTIYF.

The J gene is TRBJ1-5, the V gene TRBV3-1 (or the pseudogene TRBV3-2), with TRBD1 as a possible D gene (5 bases). Looked up from germline, CDR1 is LGHDT and CDR2 is YNNKEL (reference sequence). Trimming stripped 0 bases from V and 7 bases from J, with 13 bases between. The CDR3 has 15 amino acids. The CDR3: CASSQEVGGGQPQHF. In DNA, the CDR3 is TGTGCCAGCAGCCAAGAGGTCGGGGGGGGACAGCCCCAGCATTTT.

V is TRBV27 and J is TRBJ2-1; D might be TRBD1 (5 bases). Germline loops: CDR1 MNHEY, CDR2 SMNVEV (reference sequence). The CDR3 extends over 13 amino acids. With 2 bases removed from V and 9 bases from J, the gap between germline ends came to 11 bases. CDR3 sequence: CASSLAGSGEQFF. The CDR3 nucleotides read TGTGCCAGCAGTTTAGCAGGGTCAGGTGAGCAGTTCTTC.

This rearrangement joins TRBV6-5 to TRBJ2-2; possible D gene TRBD1, 5 bases. The CDR3 length is 15 residues. Germline V lookup: CDR1 MNHEY, CDR2 SVGAGI. The germline V and J ends were trimmed by 6 bases and 7 bases, with 18 bases remaining between them. The CDR3 loop is CASRRDPGLDGELFF. CDR3 sequence (DNA): TGTGCCAGCAGGCGCGATCCAGGGTTGGACGGGGAGCTGTTTTTT.